This T cell receptor beta chain came from a study of cytomegalovirus exposure and HLA in healthy donors (TCRdb year 2017). With regard to the full study: An earlier analysis of 587 of the donors reported about 280 Gb of sequence data and 117 million unique TCR beta sequences obtained from about 180 million T cells. An early release that covered some 630 HLA-typed donors contained approximately 300 gigabases of sequencing data and about 93 million unique TCR sequences. The genetic ancestry cluster associated with self-reported Caucasian donors included over 80% of the 300 to 400 genotyped donors. The aim of the study was to test whether cataloging public T cell receptors could identify signatures of past pathogen exposure. The T cell repertoires of 550 to 850 subjects were profiled by immunosequencing and related to cytomegalovirus serostatus. Along with the 666-subject first cohort, a separate validation cohort of approximately 110 different subjects was used. The study combined high-throughput TCR immunosequencing, statistical association of individual TCRs with disease status, and machine learning to predict cytomegalovirus infection status. A later analysis re-examined previously published TCR beta repertoires from several hundred donors and added high-resolution HLA genotyping to investigate patterns of TCR occurrence. Rather than drawing on any new phenotypic data, the later analysis identified candidate immune exposures from TCR beta sequences and the way those sequences occurred across donors. An earlier analysis of 587 of the donors applied high-throughput TCR beta sequencing to assess whether each TCR beta V gene segment acted as functional or pseudogenic. Donor age, sex, ethnicity and CMV serostatus were compiled together with the repertoire data. Genome-wide SNP genotypes for about 55% of the roughly 670 donors were used in a later genetic analysis, which treated that subset as a discovery cohort. All discovery cohort repertoires had been generated using a single sequencing platform. HLA typing included class I and class II loci at four-digit resolution. Typing coverage varied by locus: 629-630 donors for A, B, C, DRB1 and DQB1; roughly 500 for DQA1; approximately 610 for DPA1; around 490 for DPB1. Because of strong linkage in the cohort, roughly five DR-DQ haplotypes were treated as single units for association and clustering. Among roughly 370 genotyped donors of the cohort, an average of about 240,000 unique TCR beta nucleotide sequences were sequenced per donor, about a sixth of them non-productive. The paper's findings and limits, for the study overall: The authors suggested that the approach could potentially be extended to other disease states and immunological phenotypes. A later analysis found that HLA-associated TCR beta chains were more clonally expanded and had lower generation probabilities than equally common non-associated chains. A later analysis found that TCR association rates varied across HLA loci, with DRB1 alleles showing the most associated TCRs and HLA-C alleles the fewest. Some IMGT-functional V segments, including TRBV6-2 and TRBV6-3, could not be distinguished by the 87-base-pair reads and were therefore excluded. Immune exposure information for the cohort was limited to CMV serostatus. While some public TCRs were present in many individuals, most TCR sequences turned up only very rarely across donors. Strong co-occurrence of HLA alleles, especially DR and DQ, made assigning TCR associations to individual alleles difficult. HLA typing was unavailable for some donors at each locus, so association tests used only the typed subset. A later analysis found that most CMV-associated TCR beta chains appeared HLA-restricted, with HLA associations seemingly driven largely by CMV exposure. A few of the identified cytomegalovirus-associated TCR beta chains were confirmed in vitro to be specific for cytomegalovirus antigens. Several of the top co-occurrence clusters appeared to be linked to parvovirus B19, influenza, CMV and Epstein-Barr virus, according to a later analysis. Because counts were too low, about 18 rarely observed V segments, including chromosome 9 orphons, were excluded from the earlier analysis of several hundred of the donors. The classifier was reported to diagnose cytomegalovirus status with high specificity and sensitivity in both the original cohort and the validation cohort. Correlated functional status among segregating V segments might reflect linkage disequilibrium, but an unknown experimental factor could not be ruled out. Only TCR beta chains were sequenced in this cohort, and the absence of alpha or paired-chain data limited detectable features. A group of highly shared sequence variants was considered likely to be a technical artifact of the sequencing pipeline. At a false discovery rate of 0.05, a later analysis linked 16,000 or so TCR beta sequences to specific HLA alleles. A further reported finding was that TCR beta sequences accurately predicted the HLA-A and HLA-B alleles for most subjects in the first cohort. Sequencing depth was assumed to be roughly uniform across donors in the presence/absence analyses, though that assumption may not hold. V-gene and J-gene trimming of TCR beta chains was associated with a missense DCLRE1C variant in a later genetic analysis, and the association was replicated in an independent cohort. According to a later genetic analysis, donors in an Asian-associated ancestry cluster had fewer N-insertions in productive TCRs than the roughly 700-donor mean. In an earlier analysis of under 600 of the donors, most TCR beta V segments were observed in productive rearrangements about 87% or about 30% of the time, broadly matching IMGT annotations. The study listed 164 TCR beta chains as associated with cytomegalovirus.

The library relied on the immunoSEQ multiplex PCR assay. For the multiplex PCR, a mixture combining 60 forward primers for TCR Vbeta segments and 13 reverse primers for TCR Jbeta segments was used. The CDR3 region of rearranged TCR beta genes was amplified from genomic DNA by a multiplex PCR assay. On the Illumina HiSeq System, the amplified TCR beta libraries were sequenced as 87-base-pair reads. The paper's data handling went like this. A later analysis counted about 80 million unique TCR beta chains across the 550 to 750 repertoires, and roughly 11 million of these chains were shared by at least two donors. A nearest-neighbor algorithm error-corrected the raw reads and collapsed the reads into unique sequences, merging closely related sequences to remove PCR and sequencing errors. Alignment of CDR3 sequences to IMGT reference sequences was used to assign V, D and J gene segments. Each retained sequence needed at least a six-nucleotide match to both a V gene segment and a J gene segment. A rearrangement counted as productive if the CDR3 had no stop codons and remained in frame with V and J, and every other rearrangement counted as non-productive. Following IMGT convention, CDR3 was defined as the stretch from the second conserved V-encoded cysteine to the conserved J-encoded phenylalanine. The earlier analysis of about 640 of the donors excluded any sequence lacking an unambiguous match to a single V gene segment. An earlier analysis of a few hundred of the donors classified V segments as functional when productive rearrangements were above 56.7% and as segregating when the standard deviation between donors was above 5%. A statistical classification framework was built to diagnose cytomegalovirus status from the catalog of TCR beta chain sequences. V and J gene assignment, in a later analysis, came from comparing TCR nucleotide sequences with IMGT/GENE-DB human TR gene sequences. A later analysis assigned CDR3 sequences and most-parsimonious VDJ recombination scenarios with the TCRdist pipeline. A later analysis defined each TCR beta chain by its CDR3 amino acid sequence plus V-gene family, and excluded reads lacking a unique V-gene family. A later analysis removed roughly 590 highly shared, low-generation-probability nucleotide sequences to deal with suspected cross-contamination and a sequencing artifact. A later analysis calculated a clonal expansion index for each public chain from normalized within-repertoire ranks of inferred template counts. A later analysis computed generation probabilities with a VDJ recombination model fitted to out-of-frame rearrangements, and checked the results against IGoR. In a later analysis, hypergeometric tests were used to score TCR-TCR, TCR-HLA and TCR-CMV co-occurrence, with a repertoire-size bias correction applied to TCR pairs. False discovery rates were estimated in a later analysis by permuting HLA or CMV assignments 20 times. A later analysis grouped co-occurring TCRs with DBSCAN, adding TCRdist sequence similarity when clustering within HLA-allele-positive subsets. For co-occurrence clustering, repertoires with fewer than 30,000 or more than 120,000 public chains were excluded, along with roughly 5 repertoires with anomalous nucleotide sharing. TCRdb stores this immuneACCESS table with in-frame sequences only. Part of the clones is absent; in the studies checked, under half of the shortfall reflects unresolved V genes, and no reason is known for the rest. V and J calls and clone size are as listed in that table; D and trimming were resolved from the DNA. This sample holds around 130,000 clones; roughly 79% were observed only once. Of the sample, approximately 1.7% is held by the ten largest clones.

Comments on this clone: No antigen is known for it. At one boundary the junction diverges from the germline segment, which might be a read error.

The cohort consisted of more than 650 healthy bone marrow donors. All cohort members were sampled while nominally healthy, although unrecorded immune exposures were likely present. The donor tested CMV seronegative and was one of the 352 seronegative cohort members. Each donor provided a peripheral blood sample, and peripheral blood mononuclear cells were used for TCR beta sequencing. The Qiagen DNeasy Blood Extraction Kit was used to extract genomic DNA from the blood cell samples. In the germline V gene, CDR1 corresponds to SNHLY and CDR2 to FYNNEI. Spanning cysteine to phenylalanine, the CDR3 consists of 15 amino acids. Kept here is only the CDR3 DNA, which spans 45 bases and is read in frame from base 1.

Input material: PBMCs. This TCR was recovered from a woman aged 45-60 years in good health and CMV-seronegative. Recombination linked TRBV2 to TRBJ1-5; TRBD1 aligns with 8 central bases. The sequence in DNA is TGTGCCAGCAGTGAGGACAGGGAAAGGGGTCAGCCCCAGAATTTT. It encodes CASSEDRERGQPQNF.